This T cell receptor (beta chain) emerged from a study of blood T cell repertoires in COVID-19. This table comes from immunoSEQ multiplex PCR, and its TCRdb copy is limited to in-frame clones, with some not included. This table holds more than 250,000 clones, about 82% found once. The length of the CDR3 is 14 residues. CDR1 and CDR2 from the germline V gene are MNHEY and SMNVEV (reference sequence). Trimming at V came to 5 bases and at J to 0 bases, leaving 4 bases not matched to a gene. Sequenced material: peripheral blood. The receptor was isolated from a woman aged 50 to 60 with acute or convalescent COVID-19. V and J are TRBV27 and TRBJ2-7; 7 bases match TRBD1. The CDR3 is CASSLGTVSYEQYF. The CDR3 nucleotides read TGTGCCAGCAGTCTCGGGACAGTCTCCTACGAGCAGTACTTC.